The following is a T cell receptor beta chain sequence with its context. The data were obtained in a study of T cell changes during pregnancy in multiple sclerosis. Germline V gene lookup returns CDR1 MNHNS and CDR2 SASEGT. With 9 bases clipped from V and 3 bases from J, the junction kept 2 bases outside the gene matches. The CDR3 consists of 14 residues. Clones were sequenced by immunoSEQ multiplex PCR, and TCRdb holds only the in-frame ones, with some missing. The sample includes about 100,000 clones, 92% seen only once; the top ten take about 1.9%. V and J are TRBV6-1 and TRBJ2-3, with 14 bases matching TRBD2. Sequenced material: peripheral blood, taken after pregnancy. This sequence was found in a female donor with multiple sclerosis, enrolled in a pregnancy study. CDR3 in amino acids: CASRLAGGTDTQYF. For the CDR3, the DNA is TGTGCCAGTAGACTAGCGGGAGGGACAGATACGCAGTATTTT.